Below are 14 T cell receptor beta chains sequenced from a single sample in a study of long-term antiretroviral therapy in people with HIV. Survey level was the resolution at which the v3.0 immunoSEQ assay ran. Libraries were prepared by immunoSEQ multiplex PCR; TCRdb keeps only in-frame clonotypes and omits some of them. Altogether more than 15,000 clones are present, around nine tenths being singletons, with the ten largest covering 7.5% to 9.5%. The material sequenced was unsorted PBMCs, taken 0.3 years after starting antiretroviral therapy. These receptors came from a man in his sixties with HIV.

The rearrangement joins TRBV20-1 to TRBJ1-4; D is uncertain. Germline V gene lookup returns CDR1 DFQATT and CDR2 SNEGSKA (reference sequence). Trimming stripped 1 base from V and 8 bases from J, with 5 bases between. The CDR3 has 11 amino acids. The CDR3 nucleotides are TGCAGTGCTAGAGGGCGGGAAAAACTGTTTTTT. Amino acid sequence: CSARGREKLFF.

This clone was seen just once. The CDR3 DNA sequence: TGTGCCAGCAGCTTAGCTGGGGATGTAAATCAGCCCCAGCATTTT. Encoded protein: CASSLAGDVNQPQHF. This chain links TRBV7-2 with TRBJ1-5, with D hard to call. This CDR3 has 15 amino acids. V lost 0 bases and J 4 bases, leaving 10 bases between the germline ends. CDR1 and CDR2 (germline): SGHTA, FQGNSA.

The chain carries TRBV6-6 and TRBJ2-7, with TRBD1 as a possible D gene (6 bases). Between the trimmed V and J ends, which lost 6 bases and 5 bases, there was a span of 14 bases. Looked up from germline, CDR1 is MNHNY and CDR2 is SVGAGI (reference sequence). The CDR3 extends over 13 amino acids. CDR3 sequence (DNA): TGTGCCAGCAGGAGGGGGACGGAGAACGAGCAGTACTTC. Its protein is CASRRGTENEQYF.

V gene TRBV6-5 combines with J gene TRBJ1-2, with D unresolved. CDR3 length equals 13 residues. Germline CDR1 MNHEY, CDR2 SVGAGI. The V end was cut by 6 bases, the J end by 3 bases, with 11 bases between. CDR3 coding DNA: TGTGCCAGCAGACCTGCAAGCCACTATGGCTACACCTTC. Translation gives CASRPASHYGYTF.

V and J are TRBV7-2 and TRBJ2-5, with D perhaps TRBD2 (5 bases). Germline V gives CDR1 SGHTA, CDR2 FQGNSA. The CDR3 length is 16 residues. V lost 1 base, J lost 2 bases, and 14 bases lay in between. The CDR3 loop reads CASSLVPGSRQETQYF. The CDR3 nucleotides are TGTGCCAGCAGCTTAGTACCGGGATCCCGACAAGAGACCCAGTACTTC.

V usage is TRBV5-5 and J usage is TRBJ2-1; TRBD1 agrees at 8 bases. CDR3 length equals 15 residues. Germline values: CDR1 SGHKS, CDR2 YYEKEE (reference sequence). The junction had 4 bases not matched to a gene; V was cut back by 2 bases and J by 3 bases. CDR3 loop: CASSFAGGDYNEQFF. The CDR3 region has the DNA TGTGCCAGCAGCTTCGCAGGGGGCGACTACAATGAGCAGTTCTTC. Full variable domain (missing parts from reference TRBV5-5 and TRBJ2-1): DAGVTQSPTHLIKTRGQQVTLRCSPISGHKSVSWYQQVLGQGPQFIFQYYEKEERGRGNFPDRFSARQFPNYSSELNVNALLLGDSALYLCASSFAGGDYNEQFFGPGTRLTVL.

This chain uses TRBV7-2 with TRBJ1-2, with 8 nucleotides matching TRBD1. After removal of 1 base from V and 8 bases from J, the junction contained 9 bases not matched to a gene. The CDR3 runs 15 residues. CDR1 SGHTA and CDR2 FQGNSA come from the germline V gene. The CDR3: CASSLGGQGSEGYTF. The CDR3 nucleotides are TGTGCCAGCAGCTTAGGTGGACAGGGTTCGGAGGGCTACACCTTC.

This CDR3 is CASSPQGAVGPYEQYF. CDR3 bases: TGTGCCAGCTCACCACAGGGCGCCGTGGGCCCCTACGAGCAGTACTTC. The chain recombines TRBV18 with TRBJ2-7; D is uncertain. CDR1 and CDR2 from the germline V gene are KGHSH and LQKENI. Trimming cost V 1 base and J 2 bases, with 15 bases left between them. The CDR3 totals 16 residues. Full variable domain (missing parts from reference TRBV18 and TRBJ2-7): NAGVMQNPRHLVRRRGQEARLRCSPMKGHSHVYWYRQLPEEGLKFMVYLQKENIIDESGMPKERFSAEFPKEGPSILRIQQVVRGDSAAYFCASSPQGAVGPYEQYFGPGTRLTVT.

As regards this clone: Germline and junction disagree at one end, which may indicate a read error. V and J are TRBV7-2 and TRBJ1-2; D gene uncertain. The germline V gene has CDR1 SGHTA and CDR2 FQGNSA. The CDR3 loop spans 12 amino acids. CDR3 loop: CASTLVGYGYTF. DNA for the CDR3: TGTGCCAGCACCTTAGTCGGCTATGGCTACACCTTC.

V is TRBV30 and J is TRBJ2-3, with a weak D call TRBD2 (7 bases). The CDR3 runs to 14 residues. V was clipped by 0 bases and J by 6 bases, with 13 bases between them. Germline V gene lookup returns CDR1 GTSNPN and CDR2 SVGIG (reference sequence). The CDR3 sequence is CAWSVLEGGDTQYF. The CDR3 DNA follows: TGTGCCTGGAGTGTACTTGAGGGGGGGGATACGCAGTATTTT.

The CDR3, as DNA: TGTGCCAGTAGTATAAGCCCGGGGCAGGGCACAGATACGCAGTATTTT. Amino acid sequence: CASSISPGQGTDTQYF. The chain couples TRBV19 to TRBJ2-3; either TRBD1 or TRBD2 may supply D (5 bases each). CDR1 is LNHDA and CDR2 is SQIVND in the germline V gene (reference sequence). This CDR3 spans 16 amino acids. Trimming removed 2 bases from V and 1 base from J, with 13 bases in between.

The chain uses TRBV9 and TRBJ2-7, with 7 positions matching TRBD1. J gave up 4 bases and V 3 bases, and 7 bases lay outside the gene matches. Germline CDR1 SGDLS, CDR2 YYNGEE. The CDR3 is 14 residues long. The CDR3 nucleotides are TGTGCCAGCAGCGCCGGGACAGTTGGGTACGAGCAGTACTTC. Protein product: CASSAGTVGYEQYF.

The chain employs TRBV7-9 and TRBJ1-1; TRBD1 matches at 7 bases. V was pared by 5 bases and J by 3 bases, with 15 bases of the junction left unmatched. The CDR3 spans 17 residues. The V gene's germline CDR1 is SEHNR and CDR2 FQNEAQ (reference sequence). The CDR3 loop is CASSPTGTALEDTEAFF. CDR3 sequence (DNA): TGTGCCAGCAGCCCCACCGGGACAGCGCTTGAGGACACTGAAGCTTTCTTT. Full variable domain (missing parts from reference TRBV7-9 and TRBJ1-1): DTGVSQNPRHKITKRGQNVTFRCDPISEHNRLYWYRQTLGQGPEFLTYFQNEAQLEKSRLLSDRFSAERPKGSFSTLEIQRTEQGDSAMYLCASSPTGTALEDTEAFFGQGTRLTVV.

This sequence joins TRBV18 and TRBJ2-3; 7 nucleotides line up with TRBD1. V lost 3 bases to trimming and J lost 3 bases; unmatched junction nucleotides: 3. Germline-derived CDR1 and CDR2 are KGHSH and LQKENI. This CDR3 region has 14 residues. In DNA, the CDR3 is TGTGCCAGCTCACCGGACAGGTCAACAGATACGCAGTATTTT. Protein: CASSPDRSTDTQYF.